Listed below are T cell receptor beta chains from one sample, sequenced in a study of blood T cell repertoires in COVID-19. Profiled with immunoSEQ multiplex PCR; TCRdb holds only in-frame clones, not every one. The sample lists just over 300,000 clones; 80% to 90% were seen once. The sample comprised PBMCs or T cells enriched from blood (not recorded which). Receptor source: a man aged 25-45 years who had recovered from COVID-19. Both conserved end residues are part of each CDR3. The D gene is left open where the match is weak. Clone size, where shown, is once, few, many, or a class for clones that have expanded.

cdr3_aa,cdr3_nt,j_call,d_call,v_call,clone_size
CASSYSIFAIRGRVYGYTF,TGTGCCAGCAGTTACTCGATTTTCGCAATTCGTGGCAGGGTTTATGGCTACACCTTC,TRBJ1-2,NA,TRBV6-2/TRBV6-3,NA
CASRKQTQETQYF,TGTGCCAGCAGGAAACAGACGCAAGAGACCCAGTACTTC,TRBJ2-5,NA,TRBV12-3/TRBV12-4,NA
CASSLNRGASSGNTIYF,TGCGCCAGCAGCTTGAACAGGGGCGCAAGCTCTGGAAACACCATATATTTT,TRBJ1-3,TRBD1,TRBV5-1,NA
CASSSLGTAYGYTF,TGTGCCAGCAGCTCCCTCGGGACAGCCTATGGCTACACCTTC,TRBJ1-2,TRBD1,TRBV7-2,once
CASSSYRGQIHQPQHF,TGTGCCAGTAGTTCCTACAGGGGTCAAATTCATCAGCCCCAGCATTTT,TRBJ1-5,TRBD1,TRBV19,few
CASSQRTGAGGYTF,TGTGCCAGCAGCCAAAGGACAGGAGCAGGAGGCTACACCTTC,TRBJ1-2,TRBD1,TRBV4-2,NA
CASSLIPSGGVNTGELFF,TGCGCCAGCAGCTTGATCCCTTCAGGCGGGGTGAACACCGGGGAGCTGTTTTTT,TRBJ2-2,NA,TRBV5-1,NA
CSVPREANYGYTF,TGCAGCGTACCCCGGGAAGCTAACTATGGCTACACCTTC,TRBJ1-2,NA,TRBV29-1,few
CAWSVRGSQPQHF,TGTGCCTGGAGTGTCAGGGGTAGTCAGCCCCAGCATTTT,TRBJ1-5,NA,TRBV30,NA
CASSPSGTGDYGYTF,TGCGCCAGCAGCCCCTCTGGGACAGGGGATTATGGCTACACCTTC,TRBJ1-2,TRBD1,TRBV5-1,NA
CASRGGGNSPLHF,TGTGCCAGCAGGGGGGGTGGTAATTCACCCCTCCACTTT,TRBJ1-6,NA,TRBV6-5,NA